Each of the 26 T cell receptor beta chains below was sequenced from the same sample in a study of CD8+ T cells in alopecia areata. TCR sequencing used cDNA made by reverse transcription of extracted RNA. Using immunoSEQ multiplex PCR, the repertoire was profiled, and TCRdb retains in-frame clones only, with some absent. The sample contains roughly 250,000 clones, roughly two thirds of which appear only once. Sequencing was performed on CD4+ T cells sorted from blood, taken at week 0. The receptor source for this set is a human donor with alopecia areata.

This clone was detected once. The V call is TRBV11-2, the J call TRBJ2-3, with TRBD2 matching 10 bases. CDR3 length: 15 residues. Germline CDR1 reads SGHAT; CDR2 reads FQNNGV. With 2 bases clipped from V and 5 bases from J, the junction kept 4 bases outside the gene matches. Here the CDR3 reads CASSLMGLAKDTQYF. As DNA, the CDR3 is TGTGCCAGCAGCTTAATGGGACTAGCGAAAGATACGCAGTATTTT.

This chain links TRBV6-1 with TRBJ2-7; no clear D. The CDR3 extends over 12 amino acids. From germline, CDR1 is MNHNS and CDR2 SASEGT. Trimming cost V 5 bases and J 4 bases, with 9 bases left between them. The CDR3 sequence: CASSLRRYEQYF. The CDR3 DNA sequence: TGTGCCAGCAGTCTCCGGCGGTACGAGCAGTACTTC.

The chain links TRBV29-1 to TRBJ2-3; no clear D. CDR3 length: 10 amino acids. Between the trimmed V and J ends, which lost 8 bases and 5 bases, there was a span of 8 bases. Germline lookup yields CDR1 SQVTM and CDR2 ANQGSEA. CDR3 nucleotide sequence: TGCAGCTCCGTTGGAGATACGCAGTATTTT. Its protein is CSSVGDTQYF.

The chain recombines TRBV5-1 with TRBJ2-1; D is unresolved. V dropped 0 bases and J dropped 5 bases, with 9 bases sitting between them. Germline assignment: CDR1 SGHRS and CDR2 YFSETQ. The CDR3 is 14 residues long. CDR3 sequence reads: CASSLENPDNEQFF. CDR3 nucleotide sequence: TGCGCCAGCAGCTTGGAAAACCCAGACAATGAGCAGTTCTTC.

CDR3 nucleotides: TGTGCCAGCAGCGTAGGACAGATCACTGAAGCTTTCTTT. Translation gives CASSVGQITEAFF. The chain is built from TRBV9 and TRBJ1-1; TRBD1 might be the D (5 bases). The CDR3 covers 13 residues. The V end lost 0 bases, the J end lost 4 bases, and 7 bases lay between the germline ends. Germline lookup yields CDR1 SGDLS and CDR2 YYNGEE.

CDR3 bases: TGTGCCAGCAGTCCAATGCAGGGAAGCAATCAGCCCCAGCATTTT. Translation: CASSPMQGSNQPQHF. The chain has TRBV6-5 and TRBJ1-5, with TRBD1 as a possible D gene (5 bases). Per germline, CDR1 MNHEY and CDR2 SVGAGI. The CDR3 spans 15 residues. V was cut by 5 bases and J by 1 base, with 12 bases left in between.

This sequence joins TRBV4-1 and TRBJ2-7, with 7 bases lining up with TRBD2. Germline V gene data show CDR1 as MGHRA and CDR2 as YSYEKL. The junction had 7 bases not matched to a gene; V was cut back by 1 base and J by 4 bases. The CDR3 consists of 15 residues. The CDR3, as DNA: TGCGCCAGCAGCCAAGCGCGGGCGGGGGAATACGAGCAGTACTTC. As protein: CASSQARAGEYEQYF.

With respect to this clone: This CDR3 is also generated by other DNA sequences in the sample. This chain uses TRBV11-1 with TRBJ2-7; D call uncertain. This CDR3 contains 12 residues. CDR1 is SGHAT, CDR2 FQDESV, per germline (reference sequence). V was shortened by 5 bases and J by 2 bases, with 7 bases between the two germline ends. The CDR3 sequence is CASSPGAYEQYF. CDR3 nucleotide sequence: TGTGCCAGCAGCCCCGGAGCCTACGAGCAGTACTTC.

The chain combines TRBV30 with TRBJ1-4; D remains unclear. This CDR3 contains 12 residues. Deletions cut 3 bases from V and 11 bases from J, with 13 bases between. Per germline, CDR1 GTSNPN and CDR2 SVGIG (reference sequence). As DNA, the CDR3 is TGTGCCTGGAGAGTGGACGCCCGGAAACTGTTTTTT. Its protein is CAWRVDARKLFF.

The CDR3 coding sequence is TGCAGCGTTGCCCCCACGACTAGCTGGAGCTCCTACAATGAGCAGTTCTTC. The encoded protein is CSVAPTTSWSSYNEQFF. The rearrangement joins TRBV29-1 to TRBJ2-1, with 7 bases lining up with TRBD2. CDR1 is SQVTM, CDR2 ANQGSEA, per germline. The CDR3 consists of 17 residues. With V trimmed by 4 bases and J by 0 bases, 12 bases remained unmatched.

This clone has only a few counts. The J gene is TRBJ2-3, the V gene TRBV4-1, with TRBD2 matching over 8 bases. CDR1 is MGHRA, CDR2 YSYEKL, per germline. The length of the CDR3 is 16 residues. Trimming cost V 6 bases and J 2 bases; bases outside gene matches: 10. The CDR3: CASRDTGGPITDTQYF. CDR3 bases: TGCGCCAGCAGGGACACGGGGGGGCCAATCACAGATACGCAGTATTTT.

This chain links TRBV29-1 with TRBJ1-1; TRBD1 is a possible D gene (6 bases). The germline V gene encodes CDR1 SQVTM and CDR2 ANQGSEA. The CDR3 consists of 13 residues. Trimming shortened V by 4 bases and J by 1 base, and 10 bases separated the two germline ends. The CDR3 spells CSVGGTSNTEAFF. CDR3 coding DNA: TGCAGCGTTGGGGGGACATCGAACACTGAAGCTTTCTTT.

V is TRBV14 and J is TRBJ2-7; 7 bases are a match to TRBD1. Looked up from germline, CDR1 is SGHDN and CDR2 is FVKESK. This CDR3 comprises 13 residues. Unmatched junction bases numbered 3, after V lost 1 base and J lost 6 bases. The CDR3 bases are TGTGCCAGCAGCCAAGTTTACAGGGGCGAGCAGTACTTC. It encodes CASSQVYRGEQYF.

The V and J genes are TRBV10-2 and TRBJ1-6; D not certain. Germline loops: CDR1 WSHSY, CDR2 SAAADI. V lost 6 bases and J lost 7, with 13 bases in between. The CDR3 is 14 amino acids. The chain's CDR3 is CASSRERGNSPLHF. Here the CDR3 DNA reads TGCGCCAGCAGCCGGGAGAGAGGGAATTCACCCCTCCACTTT.

The V and J genes are TRBV29-1 and TRBJ2-5; unclear D gene. The germline CDR1 and CDR2 sequences are SQVTM and ANQGSEA. The ends were cut back, 7 bases at V and 5 bases at J, with 11 bases in the middle. The CDR3 contains 11 residues. In DNA form, the CDR3 reads TGCAGCGCTGGCAACGTGGAGACCCAGTACTTC. It is translated as CSAGNVETQYF.

V and J are TRBV2 and TRBJ2-7; 7 bases fit TRBD2. This CDR3 has 14 amino acids. Germline CDR1 is SNHLY and CDR2 is FYNNEI. V shed 2 bases, J shed 4 bases, and the junction held 5 bases outside the gene matches. CDR3 DNA: TGTGCCAGCAGTGAAAAACGACTAGCTTACGAGCAGTACTTC. This translates into CASSEKRLAYEQYF.

This clone was detected only a few times. The chain is built from TRBV2 and TRBJ1-1, with D possibly TRBD1 on 5 matching bases. This CDR3 spans 11 amino acids. Trimming pared 10 bases from V and 7 bases from J, leaving 13 bases between. The V gene's germline CDR1 is SNHLY and CDR2 FYNNEI. The CDR3 region is CATGTDFEAFF. The CDR3, as DNA: TGTGCCACCGGGACGGACTTTGAAGCTTTCTTT.

This clone was seen a few times. Here the CDR3 reads CASSVGPLNSGANVLTF. The CDR3 DNA reads TGTGCCAGCAGTGTCGGGCCCTTAAACTCTGGGGCCAACGTCCTGACTTTC. This chain joins TRBV27 and TRBJ2-6; D gene ambiguous. This CDR3 is built from 17 residues. Germline values: CDR1 MNHEY, CDR2 SMNVEV (reference sequence). The ends were cut back, 5 bases at V and 0 bases at J, with 14 bases in the middle.

This chain links TRBV5-1 with TRBJ2-7, with a possible D match to TRBD1 (6 bases). Germline V CDR1 and CDR2: SGHRS, YFSETQ. Trimming cost V 3 bases and J 4 bases, with 14 bases left between them. The CDR3 length is 14 residues. The CDR3 region has the DNA TGCGCCAGCAGCTCGCGACAGGCGATGTACGAGCAGTACTTC. It codes for CASSSRQAMYEQYF. The variable domain in full, completed from reference TRBV5-1 and TRBJ2-7, reads KAGVTQTPRYLIKTRGQQVTLSCSPISGHRSVSWYQQTPGQGLQFLFEYFSETQRNKGNFPGRFSGRQFSNSRSEMNVSTLELGDSALYLCASSSRQAMYEQYFGPGTRLTVT.

This chain connects TRBV15 to TRBJ2-7, with TRBD1 as a possible D gene (6 bases). V lost 5 bases and J lost 0, with 11 bases in between. Germline V lookup: CDR1 LNHNV, CDR2 YYDKDF (reference sequence). CDR3 length equals 14 residues. CDR3 coding DNA: TGTGCCACCAGCGACGGGACACCCTCCTACGAGCAGTACTTC. This gives the protein CATSDGTPSYEQYF. Drawing the rest from reference TRBV15 and TRBJ2-7, the complete variable domain is DAMVIQNPRYQVTQFGKPVTLSCSQTLNHNVMYWYQQKSSQAPKLLFHYYDKDFNNEADTPDNFQSRRPNTSFCFLDIRSPGLGDTAMYLCATSDGTPSYEQYFGPGTRLTVT.

This rearrangement joins TRBV6-1 to TRBJ2-1, with 10 nucleotides matching TRBD2. V shed 9 bases, J shed 2 bases, and the junction held 4 bases outside the gene matches. CDR3 length: 14 amino acids. Germline loops: CDR1 MNHNS, CDR2 SASEGT. CDR3 in amino acids: CASHTSGAYNEQFF. The CDR3 DNA reads TGTGCCAGTCACACTAGCGGGGCCTACAATGAGCAGTTCTTC.

This clone was picked up a small number of times. This sequence joins TRBV5-1 and TRBJ2-5, with D maybe TRBD2 (6 bases). The CDR3 consists of 13 residues. V dropped 1 base and J dropped 3 bases, with 7 bases sitting between them. The V gene's germline CDR1 is SGHRS and CDR2 YFSETQ. CDR3 sequence reads: CASSLSGEETQYF. The CDR3 DNA reads as TGCGCCAGCAGCTTGTCGGGGGAAGAGACCCAGTACTTC.

In this sample, this clone turned up a few times. V is TRBV7-2 and J is TRBJ1-1; D is uncertain. V lost 5 bases and J 6 bases, leaving 13 bases between the germline ends. The germline gives CDR1 SGHTA, CDR2 FQGNSA. The CDR3 consists of 13 residues. CDR3 DNA sequence: TGTGCCAGCAGCCTAAGAAGAGGCGCTGAAGCTTTCTTT. The encoded protein is CASSLRRGAEAFF.

The V gene is TRBV5-1, the J gene TRBJ2-7; 8 bases fit TRBD1. The V gene end was trimmed by 5 bases and the J gene end by 0 bases; junction bases not matched to a gene: 7. The CDR3 loop spans 15 amino acids. Germline assignment: CDR1 SGHRS and CDR2 YFSETQ. The CDR3 region is CASRAGQGISYEQYF. Written as DNA, the CDR3 is TGCGCCAGCAGAGCCGGACAGGGTATCTCCTACGAGCAGTACTTC.

V usage is TRBV30 and J usage is TRBJ2-2; TRBD2 aligns across 7 bases. This CDR3 spans 15 amino acids. The trim removed 7 bases at V and 3 bases at J, leaving 11 bases unmatched. CDR1 is GTSNPN, CDR2 SVGIG, per germline (reference sequence). CDR3 residues: CASSEGAGDTGELFF. The CDR3 nucleotides are TGTGCCTCGTCCGAGGGTGCGGGGGACACCGGGGAGCTGTTTTTT.

The rearrangement joins TRBV29-1 to TRBJ1-1; TRBD1 might be the D (5 bases). The V gene lost 5 bases and the J gene lost 0 bases, with 13 bases spanning the gap. Germline V gene sequence: CDR1 SQVTM, CDR2 ANQGSEA. The CDR3 loop spans 14 amino acids. The CDR3 loop reads CSVRGVAMNTEAFF. CDR3 in DNA: TGCAGCGTTAGAGGGGTGGCGATGAACACTGAAGCTTTCTTT.